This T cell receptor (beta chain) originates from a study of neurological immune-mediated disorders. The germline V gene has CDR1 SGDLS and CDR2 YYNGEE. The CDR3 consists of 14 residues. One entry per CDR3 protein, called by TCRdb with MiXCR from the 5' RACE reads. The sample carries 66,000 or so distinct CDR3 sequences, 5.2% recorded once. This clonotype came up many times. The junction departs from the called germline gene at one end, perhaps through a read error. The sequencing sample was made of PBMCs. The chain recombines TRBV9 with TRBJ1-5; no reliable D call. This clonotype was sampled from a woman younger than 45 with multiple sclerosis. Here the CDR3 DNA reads TGTGCCAGCAGCGTAGGCGGATACGGTCAGCCCCAGAATTTT. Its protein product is CASSVGGYGQPQNF.